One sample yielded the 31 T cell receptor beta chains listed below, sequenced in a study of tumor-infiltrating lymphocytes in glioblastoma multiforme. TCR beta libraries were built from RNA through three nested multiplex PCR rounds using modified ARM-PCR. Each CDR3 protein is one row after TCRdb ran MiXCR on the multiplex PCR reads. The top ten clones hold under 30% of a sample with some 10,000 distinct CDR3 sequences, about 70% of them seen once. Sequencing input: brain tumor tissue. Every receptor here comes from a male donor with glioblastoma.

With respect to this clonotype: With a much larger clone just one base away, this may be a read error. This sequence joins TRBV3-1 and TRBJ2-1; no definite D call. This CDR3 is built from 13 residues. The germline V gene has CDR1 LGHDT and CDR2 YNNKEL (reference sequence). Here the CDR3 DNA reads TGTGCCAGCAGCCAGAGGTCCTACAATGAGCAGCTCTTC. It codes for CASSQRSYNEQLF.

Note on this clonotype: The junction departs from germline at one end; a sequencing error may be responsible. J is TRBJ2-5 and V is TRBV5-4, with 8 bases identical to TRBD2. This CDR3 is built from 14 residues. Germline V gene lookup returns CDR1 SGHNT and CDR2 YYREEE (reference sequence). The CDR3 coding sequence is TGTGCCGGCAGCACCAGGCGGGAGGTCGAGACCCAGTACTTC. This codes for CAGSTRREVETQYF.

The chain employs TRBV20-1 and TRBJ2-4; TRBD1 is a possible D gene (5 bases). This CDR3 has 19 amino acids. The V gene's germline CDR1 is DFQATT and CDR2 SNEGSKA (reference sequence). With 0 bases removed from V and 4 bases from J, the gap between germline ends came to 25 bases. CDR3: CSARDPDMGIRNAKNIQYF. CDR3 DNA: TGCAGTGCTAGAGACCCGGACATGGGGATTCGGAACGCTAAAAACATTCAGTACTTC.

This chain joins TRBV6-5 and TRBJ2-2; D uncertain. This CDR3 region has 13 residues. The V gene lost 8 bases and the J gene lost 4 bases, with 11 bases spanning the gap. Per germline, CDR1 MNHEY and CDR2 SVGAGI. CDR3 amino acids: CASSSAGTGELFF. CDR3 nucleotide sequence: TGTGCCAGCTCATCCGCTGGCACCGGGGAGCTGTTTTTT.

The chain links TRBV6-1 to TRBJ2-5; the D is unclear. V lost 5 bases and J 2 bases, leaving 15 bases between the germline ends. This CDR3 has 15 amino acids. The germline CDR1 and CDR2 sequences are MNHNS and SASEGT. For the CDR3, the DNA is TGTGCCAGCAGTAAATCCCGCCAACGTCAAGAGACCCAGTACTTC. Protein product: CASSKSRQRQETQYF.

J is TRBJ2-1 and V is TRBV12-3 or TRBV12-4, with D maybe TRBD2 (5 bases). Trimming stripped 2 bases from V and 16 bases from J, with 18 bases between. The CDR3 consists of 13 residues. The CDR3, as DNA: TGTGCCAGCAGTTTATTGGGGAAGGGAGCGCAATTCTTC. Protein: CASSLLGKGAQFF.

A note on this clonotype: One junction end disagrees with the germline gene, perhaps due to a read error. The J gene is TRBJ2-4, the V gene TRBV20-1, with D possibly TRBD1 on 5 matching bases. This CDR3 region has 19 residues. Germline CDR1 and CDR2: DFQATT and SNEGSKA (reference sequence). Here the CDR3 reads CSARDPDMGNRKAKNIQYF. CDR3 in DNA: TGCAGTGCTAGAGACCCGGACATGGGGAATCGGAAAGCCAAGAACATTCAGTACTTC.

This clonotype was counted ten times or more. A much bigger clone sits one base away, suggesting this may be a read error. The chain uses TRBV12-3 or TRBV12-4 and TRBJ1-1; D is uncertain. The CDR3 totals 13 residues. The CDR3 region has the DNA TGTGCCAGCAGTCTCGGGCCGAACACTGAAGCTTCCTTT. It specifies CASSLGPNTEASF.

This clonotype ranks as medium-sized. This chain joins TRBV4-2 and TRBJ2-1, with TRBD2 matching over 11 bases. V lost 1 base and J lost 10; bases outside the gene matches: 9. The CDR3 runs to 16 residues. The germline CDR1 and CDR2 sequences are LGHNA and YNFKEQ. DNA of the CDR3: TGTGCCAGCAGCCAAGGGGTGACTAGCGGGAATCGCGAGCAGTTCTTC. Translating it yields CASSQGVTSGNREQFF.

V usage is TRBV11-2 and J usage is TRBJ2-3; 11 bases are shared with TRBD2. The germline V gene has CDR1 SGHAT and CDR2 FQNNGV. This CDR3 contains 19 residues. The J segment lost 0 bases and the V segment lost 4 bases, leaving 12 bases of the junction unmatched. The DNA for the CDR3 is TGTGCCAGCAGCTCCCTAGCGGGGGGTTTCGTCTCTAGCACAGATACGCAGTATTTT. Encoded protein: CASSSLAGGFVSSTDTQYF.

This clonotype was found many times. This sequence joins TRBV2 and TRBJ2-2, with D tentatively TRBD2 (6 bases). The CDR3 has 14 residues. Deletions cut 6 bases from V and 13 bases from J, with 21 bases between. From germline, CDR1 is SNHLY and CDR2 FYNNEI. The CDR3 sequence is CASRPGLQNGGLFF. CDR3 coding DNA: TGTGCCAGCAGACCGGGACTCCAAAATGGAGGGCTGTTTTTT.

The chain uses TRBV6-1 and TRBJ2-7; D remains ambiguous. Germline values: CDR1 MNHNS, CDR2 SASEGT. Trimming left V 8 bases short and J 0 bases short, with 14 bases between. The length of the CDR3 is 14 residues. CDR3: CASAGRFSSYEQYF. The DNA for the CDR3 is TGTGCCAGCGCCGGACGGTTTAGCTCCTACGAGCAGTACTTC.

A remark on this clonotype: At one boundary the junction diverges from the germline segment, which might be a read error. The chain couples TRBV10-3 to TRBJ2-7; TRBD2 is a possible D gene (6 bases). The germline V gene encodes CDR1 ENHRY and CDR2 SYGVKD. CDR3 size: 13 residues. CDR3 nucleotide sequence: TGTCCCATCAGACCTAGCGAACCCTACGAGCAGCACTTC. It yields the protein CPIRPSEPYEQHF.

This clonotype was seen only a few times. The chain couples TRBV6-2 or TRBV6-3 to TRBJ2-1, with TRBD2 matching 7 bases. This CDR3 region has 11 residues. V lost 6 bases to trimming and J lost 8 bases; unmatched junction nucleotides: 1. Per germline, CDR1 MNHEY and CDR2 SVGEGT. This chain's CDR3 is CASSSGDEQFF. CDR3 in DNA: TGTGCCAGCAGCAGCGGGGATGAGCAGTTCTTC.

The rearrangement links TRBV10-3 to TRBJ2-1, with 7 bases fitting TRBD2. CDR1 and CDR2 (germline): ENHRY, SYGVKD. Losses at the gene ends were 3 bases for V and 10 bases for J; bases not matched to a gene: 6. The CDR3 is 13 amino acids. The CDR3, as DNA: TGTGCCATCAGTGATGGGACTAATAACGAGCAGTTCTTC. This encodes CAISDGTNNEQFF.

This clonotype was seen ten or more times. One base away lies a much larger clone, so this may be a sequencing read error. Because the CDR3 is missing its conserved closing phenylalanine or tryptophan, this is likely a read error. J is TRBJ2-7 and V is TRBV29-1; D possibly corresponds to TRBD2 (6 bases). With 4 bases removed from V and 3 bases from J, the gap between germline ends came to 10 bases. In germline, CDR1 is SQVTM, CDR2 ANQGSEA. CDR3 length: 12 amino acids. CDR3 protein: CSVGTSSYEQYL. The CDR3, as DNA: TGCAGCGTTGGAACTAGCAGCTACGAGCAGTACCTC.

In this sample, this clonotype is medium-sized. The CDR3: CASSQSGFGDTQYF. The CDR3 bases are TGCGCCAGCAGCCAATCGGGGTTTGGAGATACGCAGTATTTT. This chain joins TRBV4-1 and TRBJ2-3, with D possibly matching TRBD2 (5 bases). CDR1 is MGHRA, CDR2 YSYEKL, per germline. CDR3 length equals 14 residues. The V end lost 2 bases, the J end lost 5 bases, and 11 bases lay between the germline ends.

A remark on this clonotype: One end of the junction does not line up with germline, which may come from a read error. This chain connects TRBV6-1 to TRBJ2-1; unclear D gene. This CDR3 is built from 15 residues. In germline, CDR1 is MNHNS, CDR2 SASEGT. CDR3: CVSSEEVVAYNEQSF. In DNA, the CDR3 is TGTGTCAGCAGTGAAGAAGTCGTGGCATACAATGAGCAGTCCTTC.

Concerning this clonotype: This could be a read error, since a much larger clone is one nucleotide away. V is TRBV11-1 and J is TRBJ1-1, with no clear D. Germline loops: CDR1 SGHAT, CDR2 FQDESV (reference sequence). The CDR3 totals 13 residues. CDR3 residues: CACSLGSLTEAFF. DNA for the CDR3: TGTGCCTGCAGCTTAGGGTCTCTCACTGAAGCTTTCTTT.

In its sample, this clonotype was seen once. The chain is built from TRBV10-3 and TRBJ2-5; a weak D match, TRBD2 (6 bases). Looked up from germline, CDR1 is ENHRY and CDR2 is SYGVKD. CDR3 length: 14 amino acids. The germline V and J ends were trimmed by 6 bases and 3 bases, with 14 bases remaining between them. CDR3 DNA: TGTGCCATCAGCCTCGGGACGGGAGAAGAGACCCAGTACTTC. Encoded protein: CAISLGTGEETQYF.

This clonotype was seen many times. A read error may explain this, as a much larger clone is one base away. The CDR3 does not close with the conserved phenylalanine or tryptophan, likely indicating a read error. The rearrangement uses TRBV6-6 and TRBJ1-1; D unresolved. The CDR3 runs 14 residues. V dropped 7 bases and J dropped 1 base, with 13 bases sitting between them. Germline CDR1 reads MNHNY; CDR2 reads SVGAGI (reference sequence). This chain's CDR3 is CASIRGQENTEAFS. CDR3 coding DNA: TGTGCCAGCATCAGAGGGCAAGAGAACACTGAAGCTTTCTCT.

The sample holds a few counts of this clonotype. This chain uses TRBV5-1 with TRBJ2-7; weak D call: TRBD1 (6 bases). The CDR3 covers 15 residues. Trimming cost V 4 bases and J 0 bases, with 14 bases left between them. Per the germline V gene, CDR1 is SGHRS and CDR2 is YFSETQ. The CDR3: CASSQTTGNSYEQYF. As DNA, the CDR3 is TGCGCCAGCAGCCAAACGACAGGTAACTCCTACGAGCAGTACTTC.

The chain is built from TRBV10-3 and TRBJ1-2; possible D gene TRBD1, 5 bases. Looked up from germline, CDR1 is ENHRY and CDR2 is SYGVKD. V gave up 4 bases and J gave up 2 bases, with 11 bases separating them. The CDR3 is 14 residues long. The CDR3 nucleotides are TGTGCCATCAGTGGAACCGGGACGAACTATGGCTACACCTTC. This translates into CAISGTGTNYGYTF.

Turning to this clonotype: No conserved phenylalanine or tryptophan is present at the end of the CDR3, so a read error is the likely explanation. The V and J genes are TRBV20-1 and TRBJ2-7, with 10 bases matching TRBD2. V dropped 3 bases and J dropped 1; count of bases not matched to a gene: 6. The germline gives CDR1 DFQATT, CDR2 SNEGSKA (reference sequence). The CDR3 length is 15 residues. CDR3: CSASASSGSSYEQYL. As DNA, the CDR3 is TGCAGTGCTAGCGCATCTAGCGGGAGTTCCTACGAGCAGTACCTC.

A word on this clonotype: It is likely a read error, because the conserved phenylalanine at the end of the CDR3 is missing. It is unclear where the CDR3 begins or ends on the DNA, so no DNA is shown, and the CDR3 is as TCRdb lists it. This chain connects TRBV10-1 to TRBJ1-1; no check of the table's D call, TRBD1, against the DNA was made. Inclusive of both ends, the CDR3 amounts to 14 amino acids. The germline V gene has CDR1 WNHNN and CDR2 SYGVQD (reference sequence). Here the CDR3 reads CASSDGGRGTEAVL.

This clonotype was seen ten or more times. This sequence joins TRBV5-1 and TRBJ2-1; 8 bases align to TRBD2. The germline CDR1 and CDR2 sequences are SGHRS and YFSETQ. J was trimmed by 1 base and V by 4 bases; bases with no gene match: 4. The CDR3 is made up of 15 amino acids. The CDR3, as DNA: TGCGCCAGCAGCCCCGGGAGGGCTTCCTACAATGAGCAGTTCTTC. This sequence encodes CASSPGRASYNEQFF.

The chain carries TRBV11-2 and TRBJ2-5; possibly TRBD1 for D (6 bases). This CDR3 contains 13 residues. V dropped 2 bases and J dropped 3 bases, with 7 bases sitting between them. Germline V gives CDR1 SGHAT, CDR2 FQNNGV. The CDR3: CASSLSGEETQYF. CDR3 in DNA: TGTGCCAGCAGCTTATCAGGGGAAGAGACCCAGTACTTC.

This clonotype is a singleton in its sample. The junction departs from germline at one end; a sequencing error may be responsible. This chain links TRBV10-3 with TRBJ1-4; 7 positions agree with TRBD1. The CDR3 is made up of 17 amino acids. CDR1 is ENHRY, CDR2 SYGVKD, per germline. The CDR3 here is CAFSDSLGTATNEKLFF. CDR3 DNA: TGTGCCTTCAGTGATTCACTAGGGACAGCAACTAATGAAAAACTGTTTTTT.

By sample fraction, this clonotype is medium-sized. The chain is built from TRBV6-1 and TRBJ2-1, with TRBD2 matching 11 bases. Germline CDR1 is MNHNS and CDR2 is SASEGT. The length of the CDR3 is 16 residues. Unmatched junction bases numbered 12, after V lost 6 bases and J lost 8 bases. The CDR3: CASRGRVAGGPYEQFF. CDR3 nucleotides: TGTGCCAGCAGGGGCCGGGTAGCGGGAGGGCCATATGAGCAGTTCTTC.

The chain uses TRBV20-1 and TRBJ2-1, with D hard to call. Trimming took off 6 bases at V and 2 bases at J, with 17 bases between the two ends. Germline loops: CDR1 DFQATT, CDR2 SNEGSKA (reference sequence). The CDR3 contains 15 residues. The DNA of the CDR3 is TGCAGTGCCAACCCCGAAGCAGGTACCTACAATGAGCAGTTCTTC. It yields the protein CSANPEAGTYNEQFF.

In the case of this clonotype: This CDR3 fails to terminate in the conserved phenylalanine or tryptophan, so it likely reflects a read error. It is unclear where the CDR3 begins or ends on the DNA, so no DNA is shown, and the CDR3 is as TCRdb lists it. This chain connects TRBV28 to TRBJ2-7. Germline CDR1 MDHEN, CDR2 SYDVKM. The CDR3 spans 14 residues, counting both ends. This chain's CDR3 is CASSFAGESYEQYS.